These T cell receptor beta chains were read from a single sample in a study of early T cells in non-severe SARS-CoV-2 infection. TCRdb recomputed calls from the 5' RACE reads with MiXCR, one row per CDR3 protein. The data contain approximately 33,000 distinct CDR3 sequences, approximately 4.1% of them singletons. The sample consisted of whole blood. All receptors come from an adult who was a healthcare worker with PCR-confirmed SARS-CoV-2 infection or an uninfected control (not recorded which). Each CDR3 is given with its conserved first and last residue.

TRBV7-6	TRBJ2-1	CASSSTGTSYDEQFF
TRBV12-5	TRBJ1-2	CASGPPSGGYTF
TRBV10-3	TRBJ1-2	CAISESGAGGYTF
TRBV7-2	TRBJ1-5	CASSLDRQGNQPQHF
TRBV6-2/TRBV6-3	TRBJ2-6	CASSEENSGANVLTF
TRBV27	TRBJ1-4	CASSRQGGEKLFF
TRBV10-3	TRBJ2-1	CAISEWVPSGKYNEQFF
TRBV28	TRBJ1-1	CASRQTGLSMNTEAFF
TRBV18	TRBJ2-5	CASSPDRVGETQYF
TRBV28	TRBJ2-7	CASSSQQGKFTYEQYF
TRBV5-4	TRBJ1-1	CASSFRGAGTEAFF
TRBV28	TRBJ1-5	CASSLGQVSNQPQHF
TRBV6-2/TRBV6-3	TRBJ1-1	CASSYSTMDAFF
TRBV25-1	TRBJ1-1	CASSSPGGTEAFF
TRBV5-5	TRBJ2-7	CASSLAVVYEQYF
TRBV25-1	TRBJ1-3	CASSVQLANTIYF
TRBV20-1	TRBJ2-1	CSARDGGGVDNEQFF
TRBV29-1	TRBJ2-3	CSVDGDGLTDTQYF
TRBV18	TRBJ2-1	CASSPGDVDNEQFF
TRBV14	TRBJ1-2	CASSQDPYYGYTF
TRBV19	TRBJ2-3	CASSIRGPRTDTQYF
TRBV20-1	TRBJ2-3	CSASPAVSLAATDTQYF
TRBV11-2	TRBJ2-1	CASSLQPGLHEQFF
TRBV3-1	TRBJ1-1	CASSPLPEEINTEAFF
TRBV24-1	TRBJ2-5	CAARTSGQETQYF
TRBV19	TRBJ1-4	CASSRQGGSEKLFF
TRBV10-3	TRBJ2-2	CAIRARTDTGELFF
TRBV20-1	TRBJ2-7	CSATGQAPYEQYF
TRBV18	TRBJ2-2	CASSLLADFNTGELFF
TRBV5-1	TRBJ2-2	CASSKGLAGGSSGELFF
TRBV20-1	TRBJ2-3	CSAATSGSTDTQYF
TRBV4-3	TRBJ2-1	CASSQETLAGGPVEQFF
TRBV28	TRBJ2-7	CASSTGTSVSEQYF
TRBV6-5	TRBJ1-2	CASTSLGAQDYGYTF
TRBV29-1	TRBJ1-1	CSVVIQGTEAFF
TRBV4-3	TRBJ2-4	CASSQDFDYPVGVNIQYF
TRBV7-9	TRBJ2-5	CASSARTRGETQYF
TRBV28	TRBJ2-7	CASSQQEAGAYEQYF
TRBV15	TRBJ2-1	CATSRDPNSYNEQFF
TRBV5-6	TRBJ1-1	CASSLIEAGGLLPSF
TRBV11-2	TRBJ2-3	CASSLQGRGTDTQYF
TRBV2	TRBJ2-7	CASRLAGSSYEQYF
TRBV7-2	TRBJ1-1	CASSLRGADTEAFF
TRBV29-1	TRBJ2-1	CSVGWRYSEFF
TRBV7-2	TRBJ1-1	CASSALMNTEAFF
TRBV7-9	TRBJ1-1	CASSFGKTNTEAFF
TRBV6-5	TRBJ2-4	CASSTGFAKNIQYF
TRBV2	TRBJ2-2	CATSDRGYTGELFF
TRBV9	TRBJ1-5	CASSGGTGDRAQPQHF
TRBV4-1	TRBJ2-1	CASSQARLAGSYNEQFF
TRBV6-2/TRBV6-3	TRBJ2-1	CASSGLSGSVNNEQFF
TRBV12-3/TRBV12-4	TRBJ2-1	CASSPFLTGTSGSNEQFF
TRBV12-3/TRBV12-4	TRBJ2-1	CASKFGQGYNEQFF